This T cell receptor (beta chain) was obtained from a study of blood T cell repertoires in COVID-19. Using immunoSEQ multiplex PCR, the repertoire was profiled, and TCRdb retains in-frame clones only, with some absent. This sample has around 160,000 clones, with 80% to 85% found just once. V shed 7 bases, J shed 2 bases, and the junction held 2 bases outside the gene matches. The CDR3 runs to 13 residues. Per the germline V gene, CDR1 is SQVTM and CDR2 is ANQGSEA. This sequence was found in a human donor in a cohort sampled during active COVID-19. This chain joins TRBV29-1 and TRBJ2-1; 10 nucleotides agree with TRBD2. Input material: peripheral blood. The CDR3: CSGLAGAYNEQFF. In DNA, the CDR3 is TGCAGCGGTCTAGCGGGGGCCTACAATGAGCAGTTCTTC.